The rows below give T cell receptor beta chains drawn from one sample of a study of T cells after yellow fever vaccination. TCRdb passed the 5' RACE reads through MiXCR, listing each CDR3 protein once. The sample holds 610,000 or so distinct CDR3 sequences, approximately 13% seen once. Sequences were derived from PBMCs, sampled on the day of the yellow fever booster vaccination. Receptor source: a man aged 30 to 45 who received the YFV17D yellow fever vaccine. CDR3s include the opening cysteine and the closing phenylalanine or tryptophan. Each record gives: D gene, V gene, clone size, J gene, CDR3 protein, CDR3 DNA. D genes are given only for firm matches. Size is omitted from some rows. Given values are once, few, many or a class for expanded clones.

>TRBD1|TRBV7-9|.|TRBJ2-7
CASSPLGTGRYEQYF
TGTGCCAGCAGCCCGCTCGGGACAGGACGCTACGAGCAGTACTTC
>.|TRBV20-1|.|TRBJ1-1
CSANVNTEAFF
TGCAGTGCTAATGTGAACACTGAAGCTTTCTTT
>.|TRBV11-2|few|TRBJ2-1
CASSSGFSKSYEQFF
TGTGCCAGCAGCTCAGGATTTAGTAAAAGCTATGAGCAGTTCTTC
>.|TRBV19|few|TRBJ2-4
CASSAGSSNIQYF
TGTGCCAGTAGTGCCGGGAGTAGCAACATTCAGTACTTC
>TRBD2|TRBV18|many|TRBJ2-5
CASSPGLAETQYF
TGTGCCAGCAGCCCTGGACTAGCGGAGACCCAGTACTTC
>TRBD1|TRBV4-3|few|TRBJ2-3
CASSVMTGATDTQYF
TGCGCCAGCAGCGTCATGACAGGGGCCACAGATACGCAGTATTTT
>TRBD1|TRBV7-2|few|TRBJ1-1
CASSWLTGTGEDTEAFF
TGTGCCAGCAGCTGGTTAACCGGGACAGGGGAGGACACTGAAGCTTTCTTT
>.|TRBV20-1|.|TRBJ1-2
CSATRQPVYGYTF
TGCAGTGCTACCCGACAGCCGGTTTATGGCTACACCTTC
>.|TRBV19|few|TRBJ2-7
CASSGGYSYEQYF
TGTGCCAGTAGTGGGGGCTATTCCTACGAGCAGTACTTC
>.|TRBV19|.|TRBJ2-1
CASSVGYRGEQFF
TGTGCCAGTAGTGTAGGGTACCGGGGGGAGCAGTTCTTC
>.|TRBV7-8|few|TRBJ1-2
CASSYDSRKNYGYTF
TGTGCCAGCAGCTACGACAGCCGAAAGAACTATGGCTACACCTTC
>.|TRBV12-3/TRBV12-4|many|TRBJ2-4
CAGGAPKNIQYF
TGTGCCGGAGGGGCGCCCAAAAACATTCAGTACTTC
>TRBD2|TRBV7-2|many|TRBJ2-3
CASSLTSGTDTQYF
TGTGCCAGCAGCCTTACTAGCGGCACAGATACGCAGTATTTT
>TRBD1|TRBV28|.|TRBJ1-1
CASSRNRGQAFF
TGTGCCAGCAGCCGCAACAGGGGGCAAGCTTTCTTT
>.|TRBV20-1|few|TRBJ1-3
CSARPAGARGNTIYF
TGCAGTGCTCGTCCTGCGGGGGCGCGCGGAAACACCATATATTTT
>TRBD2|TRBV5-1|.|TRBJ2-1
CASEHPSGRPYNEQFF
TGCGCCAGCGAACACCCTTCCGGGAGGCCCTACAATGAGCAGTTCTTC
>.|TRBV5-1|few|TRBJ2-1
CASTVDSAYNEQFF
TGCGCCAGCACAGTGGACAGCGCCTACAATGAGCAGTTCTTC
>TRBD2|TRBV4-3|.|TRBJ2-7
CASSQGSGTVYEQYF
TGCGCCAGCAGCCAAGGTAGCGGGACGGTGTACGAGCAGTACTTC
>.|TRBV5-6|.|TRBJ2-1
CASSWVDSYNEQFF
TGTGCCAGCAGCTGGGTGGACAGTTACAATGAGCAGTTCTTC
>.|TRBV28|few|TRBJ2-6
CASRDMAGANVLTF
TGTGCCAGCAGGGATATGGCTGGGGCCAACGTCCTGACTTTC
>.|TRBV7-2|.|TRBJ2-1
CASSWGSSYNEQFF
TGTGCCAGCAGCTGGGGTAGCTCCTACAATGAGCAGTTCTTC
>.|TRBV2|few|TRBJ2-4
CASRQQGNIQYF
TGTGCCAGCAGGCAACAGGGTAACATTCAGTACTTC
>.|TRBV18|few|TRBJ2-1
CASSPALVWGQNEQFF
TGTGCCAGCTCACCAGCGCTAGTTTGGGGCCAAAATGAGCAGTTCTTC
>TRBD2|TRBV6-1|many|TRBJ2-3
CASRTGTSITDTQYF
TGTGCCAGCAGGACCGGGACTAGCATCACAGATACGCAGTATTTT